The rows below give T cell receptor beta chains drawn from one sample of a study of blood T cell repertoires in COVID-19. This table comes from immunoSEQ multiplex PCR, and its TCRdb copy is limited to in-frame clones, with some not included. The sample records 200,000 to 300,000 clones, around 90% being singletons. Sequencing input: peripheral blood. Every receptor here comes from a man aged 30 to 39 with COVID-19, enrolled during active disease. Each CDR3 is given with its conserved first and last residue. Fields, in order: J gene, clone size, D gene, V gene, CDR3 protein, CDR3 DNA. A D gene is named only where the DNA matches it firmly. Expanded clones are given a class, and other clones once, few, many or no size at all.

TRBJ1-3,once,NA,TRBV30,CAWSVGENSGNTIYF,TGTGCCTGGAGTGTAGGGGAAAACTCTGGAAACACCATATATTTT
TRBJ2-6,NA,NA,TRBV30,CAWSPQGTSGANVLTF,TGTGCCTGGAGCCCACAGGGCACCTCTGGGGCCAACGTCCTGACTTTC
TRBJ1-5,NA,TRBD1,TRBV7-9,CASSLDRAGQPQHF,TGTGCCAGCAGTTTAGACAGGGCAGGCCAGCCCCAGCATTTT
TRBJ1-5,NA,NA,TRBV5-5,CASSLAGGNQPQHF,TGTGCCAGCAGCTTGGCCGGGGGAAATCAGCCCCAGCATTTT
TRBJ1-4,NA,TRBD1,TRBV4-1,CASSQEAGGNEKLFF,TGCGCCAGCAGCCAAGAGGCAGGGGGTAATGAAAAACTGTTTTTT
TRBJ2-1,NA,TRBD2,TRBV5-6,CASSRLAGDPSSYNEQFF,TGTGCCAGCAGCCGACTAGCGGGGGACCCTAGCTCCTACAATGAGCAGTTCTTC
TRBJ1-3,once,TRBD1,TRBV14,CASSISQGGRGNTIYF,TGTGCCAGCAGCATCAGCCAGGGGGGTCGCGGAAACACCATATATTTT
TRBJ1-2,NA,NA,TRBV4-2,CASSQEVGGDYGYTF,TGTGCCAGCAGCCAAGAGGTGGGGGGGGACTATGGCTACACCTTC
TRBJ2-3,few,TRBD2,TRBV7-9,CASSVTSARFSDTQYF,TGTGCCAGCAGCGTCACTAGCGCCCGCTTTTCAGATACGCAGTATTTT
TRBJ2-7,NA,TRBD1,TRBV5-5,CASSAGQGSEQYF,TGTGCCAGCAGCGCCGGACAGGGCTCCGAGCAGTACTTC
TRBJ1-1,NA,NA,TRBV19,CASRPPGHKNTEAFF,TGTGCCAGTAGGCCGCCCGGACACAAGAACACTGAAGCTTTCTTT
TRBJ1-2,NA,TRBD1,TRBV5-4,CASSSGNLDRVDGYTF,TGTGCCAGCAGCTCCGGAAACCTAGACAGGGTTGATGGCTACACCTTC
TRBJ1-4,NA,NA,TRBV2,CASSRREKLFF,TGTGCCAGCAGTAGGCGGGAAAAACTGTTTTTT
TRBJ2-5,NA,TRBD2,TRBV3-1/TRBV3-2,CASSQGLAGYQETQYF,TGTGCCAGCAGCCAAGGGCTAGCGGGGTACCAAGAGACCCAGTACTTC
TRBJ1-1,NA,TRBD1,TRBV19,CASSIPGQGRTEAFF,TGTGCCAGTAGTATCCCCGGACAGGGGAGAACTGAAGCTTTCTTT
TRBJ1-5,once,TRBD1,TRBV27,CASSLKQGARGNQPQHF,TGTGCCAGCAGTTTGAAACAGGGGGCGAGGGGCAATCAGCCCCAGCATTTT
TRBJ1-1,many,TRBD1,TRBV19,CASGSTSIGGGTEAFF,TGTGCCAGTGGATCCACTTCCATAGGGGGCGGAACTGAAGCTTTCTTT
TRBJ1-5,NA,NA,TRBV5-1,CASSPDGSPNQPQHF,TGCGCCAGCAGCCCGGACGGGAGTCCAAATCAGCCCCAGCATTTT
TRBJ2-7,NA,NA,TRBV14,CASSQDRRADPSYEQYF,TGTGCCAGCAGCCAAGATCGGAGGGCAGATCCCTCCTACGAGCAGTACTTC
TRBJ1-1,NA,NA,TRBV11-2,CASSFMNTEAFF,TGTGCCAGCAGCTTTATGAACACTGAAGCTTTCTTT
TRBJ1-1,NA,NA,TRBV25-1,CASSTGSLNTEAFF,TGTGCCAGCAGTACAGGGTCCCTGAACACTGAAGCTTTCTTT
TRBJ2-1,NA,NA,TRBV9,CASRRDNEQFF,TGTGCCAGTCGCCGGGACAATGAGCAGTTCTTC
TRBJ2-7,NA,TRBD1,TRBV5-4,CASSYPGQGAYEQYF,TGTGCCAGCAGCTACCCGGGACAGGGGGCCTACGAGCAGTACTTC
TRBJ1-1,NA,NA,TRBV18,CASSVGQNTEAFF,TGTGCCAGCTCGGTAGGACAAAACACTGAAGCTTTCTTT
TRBJ2-7,NA,NA,TRBV27,CASSQGPHEQYF,TGTGCCAGCAGCCAGGGGCCCCACGAGCAGTACTTC
TRBJ1-2,NA,NA,TRBV9,CASSEVRAGYTF,TGTGCCAGCAGCGAGGTGAGGGCTGGCTACACCTTC
TRBJ2-3,NA,TRBD2,TRBV29-1,CSVESPGGGGTDTQYF,TGCAGCGTTGAGTCCCCGGGGGGAGGTGGCACAGATACGCAGTATTTT
TRBJ1-2,NA,NA,TRBV30,CAWSVSREGYTF,TGTGCCTGGAGTGTATCCCGGGAGGGCTACACCTTC
TRBJ2-5,NA,NA,TRBV6-5,CASRGSQGGETQYF,TGTGCCAGCAGGGGGTCGCAGGGAGGAGAGACCCAGTACTTC
TRBJ1-4,NA,NA,TRBV10-3,CAISDSTGSREKLFF,TGTGCCATCAGTGATTCGACTGGGTCGCGGGAAAAACTGTTTTTT
TRBJ1-3,NA,TRBD1,TRBV7-9,CASSLDRVGNTIYF,TGTGCCAGCAGCCTCGACAGGGTTGGAAACACCATATATTTT
TRBJ2-1,NA,NA,TRBV3-1/TRBV3-2,CASSQDSGIEGYNEQFF,TGTGCCAGCAGCCAAGATTCGGGGATAGAGGGATACAATGAGCAGTTCTTC
TRBJ1-4,NA,NA,TRBV18,CASSPGSEKLFF,TGTGCCAGCTCACCAGGGAGTGAAAAACTGTTTTTT
TRBJ2-2,NA,NA,TRBV9,CASSTLTETGELFF,TGTGCCAGCAGCACCCTGACAGAGACCGGGGAGCTGTTTTTT
TRBJ2-7,NA,TRBD2,TRBV2,CASRPTSGVDEQYF,TGTGCCAGCAGACCGACTAGCGGGGTAGACGAGCAGTACTTC
TRBJ2-2,NA,TRBD1,TRBV5-1,CASSRDRVDTGELFF,TGCGCCAGCAGCAGGGACAGGGTTGACACCGGGGAGCTGTTTTTT
TRBJ2-1,once,TRBD1,TRBV11-2,CASSHGTGEYEQFF,TGTGCCAGCAGCCACGGGACAGGGGAGTATGAGCAGTTCTTC
TRBJ1-2,NA,NA,TRBV28,CASSLGGKGYGYTF,TGTGCCAGCAGTTTAGGGGGGAAAGGCTATGGCTACACCTTC
TRBJ2-5,NA,NA,TRBV3-1/TRBV3-2,CASSHPGVRGETQYF,TGTGCCAGCAGCCATCCAGGGGTTAGAGGGGAGACCCAGTACTTC
TRBJ2-1,NA,NA,TRBV6-5,CASSYTLAPPDEQFF,TGTGCCAGCAGTTACACGCTAGCGCCCCCGGATGAGCAGTTCTTC
TRBJ1-1,NA,NA,TRBV28,CASSTTLEAFF,TGTGCCAGCAGTACCACTCTGGAAGCTTTCTTT
TRBJ1-2,NA,NA,TRBV10-3,CAISEGATGYTF,TGTGCCATCAGTGAAGGGGCTACTGGCTACACCTTC
TRBJ1-4,NA,TRBD1,TRBV18,CASSQQGRDEKLFF,TGTGCCAGCTCTCAACAGGGGCGGGATGAAAAACTGTTTTTT
TRBJ1-2,once,NA,TRBV3-1/TRBV3-2,CASSQVAGNYGYTF,TGTGCCAGCAGCCAAGTGGCAGGGAACTATGGCTACACCTTC
TRBJ1-6,NA,NA,TRBV2,CASSDPVNSPLHF,TGTGCCAGCAGTGATCCAGTTAATTCACCCCTCCACTTT
TRBJ2-7,once,NA,TRBV11-1,CASSSRDTYYEQYF,TGTGCCAGCAGCAGCCGGGACACTTACTACGAGCAGTACTTC
TRBJ1-5,NA,NA,TRBV10-1,CASRGGAWVNQPQHF,TGCGCCAGCAGGGGGGGGGCTTGGGTCAATCAGCCCCAGCATTTT
TRBJ1-1,NA,NA,TRBV5-1,CASSPGRGEEAFF,TGCGCCAGCAGCCCAGGCAGGGGTGAGGAAGCTTTCTTT
TRBJ1-5,NA,TRBD1,TRBV29-1,CSASSGGKDQPQHF,TGCAGCGCGTCCTCAGGGGGAAAGGATCAGCCCCAGCATTTT
TRBJ1-5,few,NA,TRBV6-5,CASSSGGSQNQPQHF,TGTGCCAGCAGTTCCGGAGGGTCCCAGAATCAGCCCCAGCATTTT
TRBJ2-5,once,TRBD2,TRBV20-1,CSASLSGGIQETQYF,TGCAGTGCTAGTTTAAGCGGGGGGATCCAAGAGACCCAGTACTTC
TRBJ1-6,NA,NA,TRBV13,CASSSMVVTGISPLHF,TGTGCCAGCAGCTCAATGGTTGTTACAGGGATTTCACCCCTCCACTTT
TRBJ1-6,NA,NA,TRBV3-1/TRBV3-2,CASSRSRGNSPLHF,TGTGCCAGCAGCCGGAGCAGGGGTAATTCACCCCTCCACTTT
TRBJ2-3,NA,TRBD2,TRBV5-5,CATKSGDPTDTQYF,TGTGCCACCAAAAGCGGGGACCCCACAGATACGCAGTATTTT
TRBJ2-1,NA,TRBD1,TRBV3-1/TRBV3-2,CASSQRSGGTYNEQFF,TGTGCCAGCAGCCAACGGTCAGGGGGCACTTACAATGAGCAGTTCTTC
TRBJ1-4,NA,TRBD1,TRBV6-5,CASRPPGTGVEKLFF,TGTGCCAGCAGACCCCCCGGGACAGGGGTTGAAAAACTGTTTTTT
TRBJ2-5,NA,NA,TRBV6-5,CASSFTYRQETQYF,TGTGCCAGCAGCTTCACTTACCGGCAAGAGACCCAGTACTTC
TRBJ1-4,NA,TRBD1,TRBV7-6,CASSSQGAGGGEKLFF,TGTGCCAGCAGCTCACAGGGGGCGGGCGGGGGAGAAAAACTGTTTTTT
TRBJ2-3,NA,NA,TRBV3-1/TRBV3-2,CASSPESGVGTDTQYF,TGTGCCAGCAGCCCCGAATCGGGGGTGGGGACAGATACGCAGTATTTT